This TCR beta chain was sequenced in a study of human T cells and chemical hapten exposure. Study-wide points: Because they had alopecia, donors may respond immunologically unlike healthy people.

Described time point: patch test 1, 2 weeks after DPC sensitization. Treatment indicated: therapeutic diphenylcyclopropenone sensitization with weekly scalp DPC. MiXCR was run by TCRdb on the RACE reads, yielding one entry per CDR3 protein. The top ten clones hold less than 10% of a sample with 340,000 or so distinct CDR3 sequences, roughly 6.9% of them seen once. This clonotype has ten or more counts. What it recognizes is unknown. The CDR3 loop spans 16 amino acids. Trimming removed 2 bases from V and 1 base from J; junction bases left unmatched: 2. Germline CDR1 is MNHEY and CDR2 is SVGAGI. This clonotype originated in a woman under 30 with alopecia areata. Some clones in this sample may be carry-over from other donors' samples. V usage is TRBV6-5 and J usage is TRBJ2-3; 11 bases map to TRBD2. The source was whole blood, collected in connection with sensitization to the hapten diphenylcyclopropenone (DPC). This chain's CDR3 is CASSYELAGGTDTQYF. The CDR3 DNA sequence: TGTGCCAGCAGTTACGAACTAGCGGGGGGCACAGATACGCAGTATTTT.